Listed here is a single TCR beta chain. Its antigen is not identified. Germline V lookup: CDR1 GTSNPN, CDR2 SVGIG (reference sequence). The CDR3 totals 12 residues. The V gene lost 0 bases and the J gene lost 7 bases, with 6 bases spanning the gap. This entry comes from a study of T cell responses to AZD1222 COVID-19 vaccine. Data came from immunoSEQ multiplex PCR; TCRdb stores just in-frame clones and leaves some out. The data contain 100,000 to 150,000 clones, around 92% of them singletons. The study's findings and limits: Among those given AZD1222, only five or six were seropositive at baseline. CD4 TCRs associated with vaccination spanned spike, dominating at 160-218 and 743-854. Variant regions that are unmutated are reportedly the target of nearly half of spike-specific TCRs.

V and J are TRBV30 and TRBJ2-2, with unresolved D. The TCR originated in an adult in good health. This specimen consisted of peripheral blood, obtained on day 0 of AZD1222 vaccination. The CDR3 region is CAWSVRLGELFF. The CDR3 bases are TGTGCCTGGAGTGTACGCCTCGGGGAGCTGTTTTTT. Full variable domain (remainder filled in from reference TRBV30 and TRBJ2-2): SQTIHQWPATLVQPVGSPLSLECTVEGTSNPNLYWYRQAAGRGLQLLFYSVGIGQISSEVPQNLSASRPQDRQFILSSKKLLLSDSGFYLCAWSVRLGELFFGEGSRLTVL.